Below, 25 T cell receptor beta chains from the same sample are listed, as sequenced in a study of cytomegalovirus exposure and HLA in healthy donors. Use of 60 Vbeta and 13 Jbeta primers characterized the PCR. Sequencing used immunoSEQ multiplex PCR; TCRdb keeps in-frame clones, though not all of them. The data show some 85,000 clones, about 74% seen once. Material: PBMCs. The receptors come from a man in his forties in good health and CMV-seronegative.

This clone was seen a few times. The rearrangement links TRBV6-1 to TRBJ1-5, with D possibly being TRBD1 (5 bases). Germline CDR1 is MNHNS and CDR2 is SASEGT. This CDR3 has 12 amino acids. V lost 9 bases, J lost 3 bases, and 9 bases lay in between. CDR3 sequence reads: CASNRPNQPQHF. For the CDR3, the DNA is TGTGCCAGTAACAGGCCCAATCAGCCCCAGCATTTT.

V is TRBV11-2 and J is TRBJ1-4; D perhaps matches TRBD1 (5 bases). The CDR3 extends over 14 amino acids. Germline V lookup: CDR1 SGHAT, CDR2 FQNNGV. Trimming took off 2 bases at V and 5 bases at J, with 9 bases between the two ends. CDR3 DNA sequence: TGTGCCAGCAGCTTACGGGCAGGGAATGAAAAACTGTTTTTT. It specifies CASSLRAGNEKLFF. The whole variable domain, remainder taken from reference TRBV11-2 and TRBJ1-4, is EAGVAQSPRYKIIEKRQSVAFWCNPISGHATLYWYQQILGQGPKLLIQFQNNGVVDDSQLPKDRFSAERLKGVDSTLKIQPAKLEDSAVYLCASSLRAGNEKLFFGSGTQLSVL.

This clone was seen more than once but under ten times. The chain couples TRBV5-1 to TRBJ2-7, with D unclear. The CDR3 runs 11 residues. Germline V lookup: CDR1 SGHRS, CDR2 YFSETQ. Deletions cut 4 bases from V and 5 bases from J, with 7 bases between. Here the CDR3 reads CASSLRNEQYF. The CDR3 DNA reads as TGCGCCAGCAGCCTCAGAAACGAGCAGTACTTC.

CDR3 residues: CASSSSGDSGADYGYTF. CDR3 sequence (DNA): TGTGCCAGCAGCTCTTCCGGGGACAGCGGAGCAGACTATGGCTACACCTTC. The chain uses TRBV7-9 and TRBJ1-2, with 7 bases matching TRBD1. The CDR3 totals 17 residues. Per the germline V gene, CDR1 is SEHNR and CDR2 is FQNEAQ (reference sequence). J gave up 3 bases and V 4 bases, and 14 bases lay outside the gene matches.

The V gene is TRBV7-9, the J gene TRBJ2-5; D is unresolved. The end of the DNA is better explained by TRBJ2-7, so the J call may be wrong. CDR1 is SEHNR and CDR2 is FQNEAQ in the germline V gene (reference sequence). The CDR3 totals 11 residues. Here the CDR3 reads CASSNFYEQYF. The CDR3 bases are TGTGCCAGCAGCAATTTCTACGAGCAGTACTTC.

This clone was seen a handful of times. The chain joins TRBV11-1 to TRBJ2-5; 7 bases line up with TRBD1. In germline, CDR1 is SGHAT, CDR2 FQDESV (reference sequence). After removal of 1 base from V and 4 bases from J, the junction contained 12 bases not matched to a gene. This CDR3 comprises 17 residues. DNA for the CDR3: TGTGCCAGCAGCTTAGTCCCCACAGGGGTGGGGAGAGAGACCCAGTACTTC. Its protein is CASSLVPTGVGRETQYF.

In its sample, this clone was seen once. The chain is built from TRBV6-6 and TRBJ2-1; D may be TRBD1 (5 bases). This CDR3 comprises 14 residues. V gave up 6 bases and J gave up 9 bases, with 18 bases separating them. The germline V gene has CDR1 MNHNY and CDR2 SVGAGI (reference sequence). The CDR3 sequence: CASSPTSGASEQFF. Written as DNA, the CDR3 is TGTGCCAGCAGCCCCACCTCTGGGGCATCTGAGCAGTTCTTC.

The chain links TRBV28 to TRBJ2-7; tentative D call: TRBD2 (6 bases). The CDR3 extends over 13 amino acids. Germline V gene data show CDR1 as MDHEN and CDR2 as SYDVKM. The V and J ends lost 6 bases and 3 bases respectively, with 12 bases between them. The DNA for the CDR3 is TGTGCCAGCAGCCCCCGGGGGAGCTACGAGCAGTACTTC. Its protein is CASSPRGSYEQYF.

This clone was found a few times. The DNA for the CDR3 is TGTGCCAGCAGCACACGCGGGCGGGTCCAAGAGACCCAGTACTTC. Translated: CASSTRGRVQETQYF. V and J are TRBV6-6 and TRBJ2-5, with D perhaps TRBD2 (5 bases). The CDR3 runs 15 residues. V dropped 6 bases and J dropped 1 base, with 15 bases sitting between them. Germline V gene lookup returns CDR1 MNHNY and CDR2 SVGAGI (reference sequence).

The chain joins TRBV4-2 to TRBJ2-5, with TRBD2 matching 7 bases. CDR1 and CDR2 from the germline V gene are LGHNA and YNFKEQ. V lost 4 bases to trimming and J lost 0 bases; unmatched junction nucleotides: 5. CDR3 length: 15 residues. CDR3 nucleotides: TGTGCCAGCAGCCCCGGGGGAGGGGACCAAGAGACCCAGTACTTC. It specifies CASSPGGGDQETQYF.

The chain combines TRBV10-3 with TRBJ1-2, with D perhaps matching TRBD1 (6 bases). Germline assignment: CDR1 ENHRY and CDR2 SYGVKD. Trimming cost V 3 bases and J 6 bases, with 11 bases left between them. There are 13 residues in the CDR3. Here the CDR3 reads CAISDRGGNGYTF. The CDR3 coding sequence is TGTGCCATCAGTGACAGGGGAGGGAATGGCTACACCTTC.

Only one count was recorded for this clone. The rearrangement uses TRBV2 and TRBJ2-5, with 9 bases fitting TRBD1. Germline loops: CDR1 SNHLY, CDR2 FYNNEI. Germline trimming cut 6 bases from V and 5 bases from J; bases unmatched to any gene: 10. The CDR3 is 15 amino acids. As DNA, the CDR3 is TGTGCCAGCAGGGCAAGACAGGGGGGCTTGGAGACCCAGTACTTC. It encodes CASRARQGGLETQYF.

The chain has TRBV9 and TRBJ2-1; TRBD1 agrees at 7 bases. The CDR3 totals 15 residues. Germline V lookup: CDR1 SGDLS, CDR2 YYNGEE. V trimming: 4 bases; J trimming: 9 bases; junction bases outside the gene matches: 13. CDR3 amino acids: CASSPEGALRGEQFF. The DNA of the CDR3 is TGTGCCAGCAGCCCCGAGGGGGCTCTAAGGGGTGAGCAGTTCTTC.

The V and J genes are TRBV5-6 and TRBJ2-1; no clear D. From germline, CDR1 is SGHDT and CDR2 YYEEEE. V lost 0 bases and J lost 10, with 8 bases in between. This CDR3 is built from 12 residues. The CDR3 protein is CASSLVPREQFF. The CDR3 DNA reads TGTGCCAGCAGCTTGGTCCCGAGAGAGCAGTTCTTC.

The V call is TRBV7-9, the J call TRBJ2-7; D not certain. V was shortened by 1 base and J by 7 bases, with 5 bases between the two germline ends. This CDR3 has 11 residues. CDR1 is SEHNR and CDR2 is FQNEAQ in the germline V gene (reference sequence). CDR3: CASSLGPEQYF. CDR3 sequence (DNA): TGTGCCAGCAGCTTAGGTCCAGAGCAGTACTTC.

The chain carries TRBV27 and TRBJ1-3, with D maybe TRBD1 (6 bases). The CDR3 sequence is 14 residues long. CDR1 is MNHEY and CDR2 is SMNVEV in the germline V gene (reference sequence). Trimming removed 5 bases from V and 3 bases from J, with 11 bases in between. The CDR3 nucleotides read TGTGCCAGCAGTAGGACAGCTTATGGAAACACCATATATTTT. Protein product: CASSRTAYGNTIYF.

The rearrangement uses TRBV5-5 and TRBJ1-1; D not resolved. From germline, CDR1 is SGHKS and CDR2 YYEKEE (reference sequence). This CDR3 is 15 amino acids long. V shed 0 bases and J shed 0 bases, with 9 bases lying between them. The CDR3 DNA is TGTGCCAGCAGCTTGGTAGTATCGCTGAACACTGAAGCTTTCTTT. Translating gives CASSLVVSLNTEAFF.

This clone was observed once. CDR3 amino acids: CATGHGPEGAQYF. In nucleotides, the CDR3 is TGTGCCACCGGGCACGGGCCGGAAGGGGCCCAGTACTTC. This chain uses TRBV15 with TRBJ2-5; TRBD1 might be the D (5 bases). Germline V lookup: CDR1 LNHNV, CDR2 YYDKDF (reference sequence). Trimming took 8 bases from V and 9 from J, leaving 19 bases between them. The CDR3 contains 13 residues.

The chain combines TRBV19 with TRBJ1-1; D not certain. The CDR3 is 13 residues long. Germline lookup yields CDR1 LNHDA and CDR2 SQIVND (reference sequence). V was cut by 7 bases and J by 5 bases, with 14 bases left in between. In nucleotides, the CDR3 is TGTGCCAGTACCCGGGTTGGTGAGACTGAAGCTTTCTTT. Amino acids: CASTRVGETEAFF.

The V call is TRBV9, the J call TRBJ1-4; D is perhaps TRBD1 (5 bases). The germline V and J ends were trimmed by 0 bases and 8 bases, with 14 bases remaining between them. Germline V CDR1 and CDR2: SGDLS, YYNGEE. The CDR3 totals 15 residues. The CDR3 DNA is TGTGCCAGCAGCGTAGGGGTAGGGGTGAAGGAAAAACTGTTTTTT. This gives the protein CASSVGVGVKEKLFF.

J is TRBJ1-4 and V is TRBV7-2; the D gene is possibly TRBD1 (6 bases). Germline V gives CDR1 SGHTA, CDR2 FQGNSA. Trimming cost V 6 bases and J 7 bases, with 18 bases left between them. The CDR3 runs to 15 residues. DNA of the CDR3: TGTGCCAGCAGAAGACTTGGCCAGGGGATTGAAAAACTGTTTTTT. It codes for CASRRLGQGIEKLFF.

The chain is built from TRBV5-1 and TRBJ2-7; D perhaps matches TRBD1 (7 bases). Trimming left V 4 bases short and J 3 bases short, with 11 bases between. This CDR3 has 13 amino acids. Germline values: CDR1 SGHRS, CDR2 YFSETQ. CDR3 residues: CASSQGGFYEQYF. The CDR3 coding sequence is TGCGCCAGCAGCCAGGGGGGCTTCTACGAGCAGTACTTC. The full variable domain, its missing parts supplied by reference TRBV5-1 and TRBJ2-7, is KAGVTQTPRYLIKTRGQQVTLSCSPISGHRSVSWYQQTPGQGLQFLFEYFSETQRNKGNFPGRFSGRQFSNSRSEMNVSTLELGDSALYLCASSQGGFYEQYFGPGTRLTVT.

In its sample, this clone was seen once. The V and J genes are TRBV9 and TRBJ1-2; no clear D gene. There are 15 residues in the CDR3. Germline CDR1 SGDLS, CDR2 YYNGEE. Trimming shortened V by 7 bases and J by 0 bases, and 16 bases separated the two germline ends. Here the CDR3 DNA reads TGTGCCAGCTCCCTTCGGCTAGCCACTAACTATGGCTACACCTTC. Protein product: CASSLRLATNYGYTF.

This chain joins TRBV28 and TRBJ1-1, with TRBD1 as a possible D gene (5 bases). The V end was cut by 10 bases, the J end by 0 bases, with 15 bases between. Germline assignment: CDR1 MDHEN and CDR2 SYDVKM. CDR3 size: 14 residues. This chain's CDR3 is CAIQSDSMNTEAFF. DNA of the CDR3: TGTGCCATCCAGAGTGACAGTATGAACACTGAAGCTTTCTTT.

As DNA, the CDR3 is TGTGCCAGCAGCTTGACAGGGGAGTACATTAATGAAAAACTGTTTTTT. As protein: CASSLTGEYINEKLFF. The chain couples TRBV5-6 to TRBJ1-4; 7 nucleotides align to TRBD1. The V and J ends lost 1 base and 4 bases, in that order; junction bases with no gene match: 7. Germline assignment: CDR1 SGHDT and CDR2 YYEEEE. This CDR3 comprises 16 residues.